A selection of T cell receptor beta chains follows, all from one sample in a study of shared clonotypes between healthy human individuals. Profiling relied on immunoSEQ multiplex PCR, and the TCRdb table lists in-frame clones only, not all of them. The sample has under 1,900,000 clones; roughly 98.5% are singletons. Sequencing was carried out using naive CD4+ T cells sorted from blood. The receptor set was obtained from a man aged 25-40 years in good health. Both conserved end residues are part of each CDR3. The D gene is left open where the match is weak. Some rows have no size entry. The others give once, few or many, or a class for an expanded clone.

size	V	D	J	CDR3	DNA
NA	TRBV25-1	NA	TRBJ2-2	CASSELVGGELFF	TGTGCCAGCAGTGAACTCGTAGGCGGGGAGCTGTTTTTT
NA	TRBV5-1	NA	TRBJ2-1	CASSSGLQYNEQFF	TGCGCCAGCAGCTCGGGACTCCAGTACAATGAGCAGTTCTTC
NA	TRBV15	NA	TRBJ1-2	CATSRDTRDYHGYTF	TGTGCCACCAGCAGAGATACCCGGGACTATCATGGCTACACCTTC
NA	TRBV27	NA	TRBJ2-7	CASSFARGGGYEQYF	TGTGCCAGCAGTTTCGCAAGGGGTGGCGGCTACGAGCAGTACTTC
NA	TRBV9	TRBD2	TRBJ2-2	CASSAEGLVNTGELFF	TGTGCCAGCAGCGCCGAGGGACTAGTGAACACCGGGGAGCTGTTTTTT
NA	TRBV7-2	TRBD2	TRBJ2-7	CASSDGLAGRLGEQYF	TGTGCCAGCAGCGACGGACTAGCGGGAAGGTTGGGGGAGCAGTACTTC
NA	TRBV28	NA	TRBJ1-2	CASSADIGYTF	TGTGCCAGCAGTGCAGACATTGGCTACACCTTC
NA	TRBV21-1	NA	TRBJ2-7	CASSKTGRMSYEQYF	TGTGCCAGCAGCAAAACGGGACGGATGTCCTACGAGCAGTACTTC
NA	TRBV28	NA	TRBJ2-1	CASSFLGSTPYNEQFF	TGTGCCAGCAGTTTCCTCGGGTCTACCCCCTACAATGAGCAGTTCTTC
NA	TRBV30	NA	TRBJ2-5	CAWSVLLETQYF	TGTGCCTGGAGTGTACTTCTGGAGACCCAGTACTTC
NA	TRBV5-4	NA	TRBJ2-5	CASSLDLPKAETQYF	TGTGCCAGCAGCTTGGACTTACCCAAGGCGGAGACCCAGTACTTC
NA	TRBV7-7	NA	TRBJ1-3	CASSLGGTGKIAGNTIYF	TGTGCTAGCAGCTTAGGTGGAACAGGGAAGATCGCTGGAAACACCATATATTTT
NA	TRBV6-1	NA	TRBJ2-5	CASSEALLLGGRGFQETQYF	TGTGCCAGCAGTGAAGCGCTTCTCCTTGGGGGGCGCGGTTTCCAAGAGACCCAGTACTTC
NA	TRBV11-3	NA	TRBJ2-3	CASSLTGFLADTQYF	TGTGCCAGCAGCTTAACAGGGTTTTTGGCAGATACGCAGTATTTT
NA	TRBV27	NA	TRBJ1-5	CASSSRQGLNQPQHF	TGTGCCAGCAGTTCCCGGCAGGGCCTTAATCAGCCCCAGCATTTT
NA	TRBV5-1	NA	TRBJ2-1	CASSGIATYNEQFF	TGCGCCAGCAGCGGAATTGCGACCTACAATGAGCAGTTCTTC
NA	TRBV29-1	NA	TRBJ2-1	CSVPTGYEQFF	TGCAGCGTTCCTACAGGCTATGAGCAGTTCTTC
once	TRBV28	TRBD2	TRBJ2-7	CASARLAGPGAYEQYF	TGTGCCAGCGCGAGACTAGCGGGTCCGGGCGCCTACGAGCAGTACTTC
NA	TRBV27	NA	TRBJ2-3	CASSEFSADTQYF	TGTGCCAGCAGTGAGTTTAGTGCAGATACGCAGTATTTT
NA	TRBV2	NA	TRBJ1-1	CAIDRGFHMNTEAFF	TGTGCCATCGATAGGGGGTTCCACATGAACACTGAAGCTTTCTTT
NA	TRBV5-1	NA	TRBJ2-5	CASSASGTGLRETQYF	TGCGCCAGCAGCGCTAGCGGGACAGGGCTACGAGAGACCCAGTACTTC
NA	TRBV27	NA	TRBJ1-1	CASSLYRETEAFF	TGTGCCAGCAGCCTCTACAGGGAAACTGAAGCTTTCTTT
NA	TRBV5-6	TRBD1	TRBJ2-7	CASSLAPGQSFYEQYF	TGTGCCAGCAGCCTCGCTCCGGGACAGAGTTTCTACGAGCAGTACTTC
once	TRBV7-2	NA	TRBJ2-7	CASSPMVANPYEQYF	TGTGCCAGCAGCCCCATGGTAGCCAACCCCTACGAGCAGTACTTC
NA	TRBV6-6	NA	TRBJ2-1	CASSPGNEQFF	TGTGCCAGCAGTCCCGGAAATGAGCAGTTCTTC
NA	TRBV7-8	TRBD2	TRBJ2-1	CASRSREMREGLNEQFF	TGTGCCAGCAGGTCAAGGGAGATGCGGGAGGGCCTGAATGAGCAGTTCTTC